A selection of T cell receptor beta chains follows, all from one sample in a study of blood T cell repertoires in COVID-19. TCRdb's copy holds only in-frame clones and misses some; the assay was immunoSEQ multiplex PCR. The sample comprises roughly 83,000 clones, around 86% of which are singletons, and approximately 8.1% rests with the top ten. Sequenced: peripheral blood. The receptors were gathered from a man older than 75 with active or convalescent COVID-19. Both conserved end residues are part of each CDR3. D genes are given only for firm matches. Only some rows state a clone size, as once, few, many or a class for expanded clones.

j_gene | abundance | d_gene | v_gene | CDR3aa | CDR3nt
TRBJ2-1 | NA | NA | TRBV7-7 | CASSLGEINEQFF | TGTGCCAGCAGCTTAGGGGAGATTAATGAGCAGTTCTTC
TRBJ1-5 | NA | NA | TRBV6-6 | CASSSSGGGYQPQHF | TGTGCCAGCAGTTCCTCGGGGGGAGGGTATCAGCCCCAGCATTTT
TRBJ2-1 | NA | NA | TRBV7-6 | CASSQVGREEQFF | TGTGCCAGCAGCCAGGTTGGGCGGGAAGAGCAGTTCTTC
TRBJ1-1 | NA | NA | TRBV5-8 | CASSPGGYEAFF | TGTGCCAGCAGCCCGGGCGGGTATGAAGCTTTCTTT
TRBJ1-2 | NA | NA | TRBV4-1 | CASSQVGGNYGYTF | TGCGCCAGCAGCCAAGTTGGCGGGAACTATGGCTACACCTTC
TRBJ2-2 | NA | NA | TRBV28 | CASRDSNTGELFF | TGTGCCAGCCGGGACTCGAACACCGGGGAGCTGTTTTTT
TRBJ2-3 | NA | NA | TRBV14 | CASSQDWGAGTDMQYF | TGTGCCAGCAGCCAAGATTGGGGGGCTGGGACAGATATGCAGTATTTT
TRBJ1-3 | NA | NA | TRBV10-1 | CASSESQGSSGNTIYF | TGCGCCAGCAGTGAGTCGCAGGGATCCTCTGGAAACACCATATATTTT
TRBJ1-5 | NA | NA | TRBV19 | CASSSTGGMNQPQHF | TGTGCCAGTAGTTCCACTGGGGGGATGAATCAGCCCCAGCATTTT
TRBJ1-4 | NA | TRBD1 | TRBV6-5 | CASSMRQGNNEKLFF | TGTGCCAGCAGTATGCGACAGGGAAATAATGAAAAACTGTTTTTT
TRBJ1-1 | once | TRBD1 | TRBV5-1 | CASSSYDRAGTEAFF | TGCGCCAGCAGTTCCTATGACAGGGCGGGAACTGAAGCTTTCTTT